The entry that follows covers one T cell receptor beta chain sequence. The specificity of this receptor is unknown. Base qualities are missing; no much larger clone stands one base away. This sample is part of a study of cytomegalovirus exposure and HLA in healthy donors (dated by TCRdb to the late 2010s). In the study overall: An earlier analysis of several hundred of the donors reported 250 to 300 Gb of sequence data and some 100 million unique TCR beta sequences from approximately 180 million T cells. Around 300 gigabases of sequencing data and approximately 80 million unique TCR sequences were included in an early release covering over 600 HLA-typed donors. Of the roughly 420 genotyped donors, roughly 76% were placed in the genetic ancestry cluster associated with self-reported Caucasian donors. The study aimed to test whether signatures of past pathogen exposure could be identified by cataloging public T cell receptors. Using immunosequencing, the study profiled T cell repertoires from around 670 subjects and related those repertoires to cytomegalovirus serostatus. In addition to the first cohort of around 670 subjects, a separate validation cohort of some 120 different subjects was used. To predict cytomegalovirus infection status, the study brought together high-throughput TCR immunosequencing, statistical association of individual TCRs with disease status, and machine learning. A later analysis re-examined previously published TCR beta repertoires from 600 to 700 donors and added high-resolution HLA genotyping to investigate patterns of TCR occurrence. The later analysis used no new phenotypic data to find candidate immune exposures, relying instead on TCR beta sequences and their occurrence across donors. An earlier analysis of about 620 of the donors applied high-throughput TCR beta sequencing to assess whether each TCR beta V gene segment acted as functional or pseudogenic. Donor age, sex, ethnicity and CMV serostatus were compiled alongside the repertoire data. Genome-wide SNP genotypes for about 65% of the 666 donors were used in a later genetic analysis, which treated that subset as a discovery cohort. Every discovery cohort repertoire had been produced on one sequencing platform. HLA typing covered class I and class II loci at four-digit resolution. The number of typed donors differed by locus: about 620-640 for A, B, C, DRB1 and DQB1; 522 for DQA1; around 610 for DPA1; and roughly 490 for DPB1. Five DR-DQ haplotypes were handled as single units for association and clustering, since linkage in the cohort was strong. Among some 400 genotyped donors of the cohort, an average of around 250,000 unique TCR beta nucleotide sequences was sequenced per donor, of which roughly 17% were non-productive.

From the cysteine through the phenylalanine, the CDR3 covers 15 amino acids. The kept DNA is CDR3 alone, 45 bases in frame from the first base. V lost 2 bases and J lost 1 base; the stretch between them is 11 bases long. Reading the germline V gene gives CDR1 SGDLS and CDR2 YYNGEE. Receptor libraries were prepared by the immunoSEQ multiplex PCR assay. A mixture of 60 forward primers for TCR Vbeta segments and 13 reverse primers for TCR Jbeta segments was used in the multiplex PCR. Amplification of the CDR3 region of rearranged TCR beta genes was performed with a multiplex PCR assay on genomic DNA. Amplified TCR beta libraries were sequenced as 87-base-pair reads on the Illumina HiSeq System. Per the original workflow: A later analysis counted about 80 million unique TCR beta chains across the 670 or so repertoires, and 10 million to 12 million of these chains were shared by at least two donors. Raw reads were error-corrected and collapsed into unique sequences by a nearest-neighbor algorithm in which closely related sequences were merged to remove PCR and sequencing errors. To assign V, D and J gene segments, CDR3 sequences were aligned to IMGT reference sequences. For a sequence to be retained, a match of at least six nucleotides was required to both a V gene segment and a J gene segment. Rearrangements were called productive when the CDR3 lacked stop codons and stayed in frame with V and J; all others were non-productive. Following IMGT convention, CDR3 was defined as the stretch from the second conserved V-encoded cysteine to the conserved J-encoded phenylalanine. Sequences without an unambiguous match to a single V gene segment were excluded from the earlier analysis of approximately 560 of the donors. An earlier analysis of 550 to 650 of the donors classified V segments as functional when productive rearrangements were above 56.7% and as segregating when the standard deviation between donors was above 5%. A statistical classification framework was built for diagnosing cytomegalovirus status from the catalog of TCR beta chain sequences. V and J gene assignment, in a later analysis, came from comparing TCR nucleotide sequences with IMGT/GENE-DB human TR gene sequences. A later analysis assigned CDR3 sequences and most-parsimonious VDJ recombination scenarios with the TCRdist pipeline. In a later analysis, each TCR beta chain was defined by its CDR3 amino acid sequence together with its V-gene family, and reads without a unique V-gene family were excluded. As a way to deal with suspected cross-contamination and a sequencing artifact, a later analysis dropped under 600 nucleotide sequences that were highly shared and had low generation probability. In a later analysis, a clonal expansion index was calculated for each public chain from normalized within-repertoire ranks of inferred template counts. A later analysis computed generation probabilities with a VDJ recombination model fitted to out-of-frame rearrangements, and checked the results against IGoR. A later analysis scored TCR-TCR, TCR-HLA and TCR-CMV co-occurrence with hypergeometric tests, applying a repertoire-size bias correction to TCR pairs. A later analysis estimated false discovery rates by permuting HLA or CMV assignments 20 times. A later analysis grouped co-occurring TCRs with DBSCAN, adding TCRdist sequence similarity when clustering within HLA-allele-positive subsets. Co-occurrence clustering excluded repertoires with fewer than 30,000 or more than 120,000 public chains, plus five with anomalous nucleotide sharing. This is the immuneACCESS table as TCRdb keeps it, with only in-frame sequences that have V and J called. A part of the clones is gone; compared with another copy, unresolved V genes explain less than half, and the rest is unexplained. Clone size and V and J calls were adopted from that table, with D and trimming inferred from the DNA. The sample profile shows approximately 150,000 clones; roughly 80% of them were found once. 5.5% to 8% of the sample comes from the top ten.

Here is what the overall study found, with its caveats: The authors suggested that the approach could potentially be extended to other disease states and immunological phenotypes. Most TCR sequences were seen in very few donors, while some public TCRs were found in many individuals. A further reported finding was that TCR beta sequences accurately predicted the HLA-A and HLA-B alleles for most subjects in the first cohort. A later genetic analysis reported fewer N-insertions in productive TCRs among donors in an Asian-associated ancestry cluster than the roughly 690-donor mean. Because HLA typing was unavailable for some donors at each locus, only the typed subset was used in association tests. A later analysis found that most CMV-associated TCR beta chains appeared HLA-restricted, with HLA associations seemingly driven largely by CMV exposure. An earlier analysis of approximately 570 of the donors showed that most TCR beta V segments appeared in productive rearrangements either about 90% or about 30% of the time, which broadly matched IMGT annotations. Assigning TCR associations to individual alleles was difficult when HLA alleles, especially DR and DQ, strongly co-occurred. Cytomegalovirus status was reported to be diagnosed by the classifier with high specificity and sensitivity in both the original and validation cohorts. A cluster of highly shared sequence variants was judged likely to be a technical artifact of the sequencing pipeline. This cohort had only TCR beta chains sequenced, and the lack of alpha or paired-chain data limited which features could be detected. The 87-base-pair reads could not distinguish some IMGT-functional V segments, including TRBV6-2 and TRBV6-3, so those segments were excluded. In a later analysis, 16,951 TCR beta sequences were associated with specific HLA alleles at a false discovery rate of 0.05. Presence/absence analyses assumed roughly uniform sequencing depth across donors, an assumption that may not hold. In a later analysis, HLA-associated TCR beta chains showed more clonal expansion and lower generation probabilities than non-associated chains that were equally common. For the cohort, immune exposure information was limited to CMV serostatus. Several of the top co-occurrence clusters appeared to be linked to parvovirus B19, influenza, CMV and Epstein-Barr virus, according to a later analysis. A few of the identified cytomegalovirus-associated TCR beta chains were confirmed in vitro to be specific for cytomegalovirus antigens. Linkage disequilibrium might explain the correlated functional status among segregating V segments, but an unknown experimental factor could not be excluded. According to a later analysis, TCR association rates differed among HLA loci, with DRB1 alleles showing the most associated TCRs and HLA-C alleles showing the fewest. An association between a missense DCLRE1C variant and V-gene and J-gene trimming of TCR beta chains was found in a later genetic analysis and replicated in an independent cohort. The study gave a list of about 170 TCR beta chains associated with cytomegalovirus. Because counts were too low, roughly 18 rarely observed V segments, including chromosome 9 orphons, were left out of the earlier analysis of 587 of the donors.

In total, approximately 610 healthy bone marrow donors made up the cohort. At the time of sampling, all cohort members were nominally healthy, though unrecorded immune exposures were likely present. The donor tested CMV seropositive, placing the donor among the 289 seropositive members of the cohort. A peripheral blood sample was collected from each donor, and TCR beta sequencing was performed on peripheral blood mononuclear cells. The Qiagen DNeasy Blood Extraction Kit was used to extract genomic DNA from the blood cell samples. The chain joins TRBV9 to TRBJ2-3; the best D guess is TRBD2, with 6 bases matching. Input material: PBMCs. The clonotype was recovered from a woman aged 30 to 39 in good health and CMV-seropositive. The DNA reads TGTGCCAGCAGCGTGGGCGGGGTAGGCACAGATACGCAGTATTTT. It encodes CASSVGGVGTDTQYF.